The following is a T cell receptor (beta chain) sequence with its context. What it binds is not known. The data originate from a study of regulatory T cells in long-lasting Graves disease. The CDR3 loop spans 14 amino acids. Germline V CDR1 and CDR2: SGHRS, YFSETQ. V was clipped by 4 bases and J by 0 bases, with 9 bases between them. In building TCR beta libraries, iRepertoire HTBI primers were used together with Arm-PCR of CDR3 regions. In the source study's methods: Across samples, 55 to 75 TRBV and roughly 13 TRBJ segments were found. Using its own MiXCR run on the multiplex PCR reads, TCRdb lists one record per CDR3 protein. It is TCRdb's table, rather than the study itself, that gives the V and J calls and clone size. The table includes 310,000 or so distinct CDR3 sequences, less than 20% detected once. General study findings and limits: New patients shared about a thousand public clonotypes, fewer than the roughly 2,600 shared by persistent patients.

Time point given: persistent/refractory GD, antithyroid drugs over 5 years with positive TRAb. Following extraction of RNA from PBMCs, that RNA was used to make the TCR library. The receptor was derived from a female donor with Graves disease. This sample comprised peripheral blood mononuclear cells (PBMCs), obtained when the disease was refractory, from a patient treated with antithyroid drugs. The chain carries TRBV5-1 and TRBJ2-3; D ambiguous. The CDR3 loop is CASSEQPSTDTQYF. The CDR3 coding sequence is TGCGCCAGCAGCGAGCAACCTAGCACAGATACGCAGTATTTT.